This T cell receptor beta chain is drawn from a study of blood T cell repertoires in COVID-19. The wider study: Acute-phase and convalescent COVID-19 samples originated in the United States, Italy and Spain. T cells, B-cell-depleted T cells, or PBMCs supplied cDNA or gDNA.

Data came from immunoSEQ multiplex PCR; TCRdb stores just in-frame clones and leaves some out. Here the sample spans some 270,000 clones, about 90% being singletons. This receptor was obtained from a woman in her 30s with acute COVID-19. The sequencing sample was made of PBMCs or T cells enriched from blood (not recorded which).

The DNA of the CDR3 is TGTGCCTGGAGTGGGGGACTAGCGGCTAGCACAGATACGCAGTATTTT. Its protein is CAWSGGLAASTDTQYF. This rearrangement joins TRBV30 to TRBJ2-3; 11 nucleotides match TRBD2. CDR3 size: 16 residues. V shed 1 base and J 0 bases; nucleotides not matched to a gene: 3. Germline V gene data show CDR1 as GTSNPN and CDR2 as SVGIG (reference sequence).